The 7 T cell receptor beta chains reported below all come from one sample, sequenced in a study of blood T cells in healthy people across ages. A second PCR, run for roughly 7 to 12 cycles, used a sample-barcoded 5' primer plus a J-beta primer mix. TCRdb ran MiXCR on the 5' RACE reads and lists one entry per CDR3 protein. Of around 1,000,000 distinct CDR3 sequences in the sample, approximately 26% were seen once. The sample also formed part of further work on T cells of mothers and their children.

Source material: blood. The origin of the receptors is a girl aged 2 to 9 in good health.

This chain connects TRBV10-3 to TRBJ2-7, with 7 bases lining up with TRBD2. V was clipped by 2 bases and J by 4 bases; unmatched bases: 2. CDR1 ENHRY and CDR2 SYGVKD come from the germline V gene. The CDR3 runs to 13 residues. In DNA form, the CDR3 reads TGTGCCATCAGTGAGACTAGCGAGTACGAGCAGTACTTC. This sequence encodes CAISETSEYEQYF.

This chain connects TRBV7-3 to TRBJ2-3; 7 bases fit TRBD2. Germline loops: CDR1 SGHTA, CDR2 FQGTGA. J was trimmed by 4 bases and V by 0 bases; bases with no gene match: 4. This CDR3 is 15 amino acids long. CDR3 loop: CASSLTAGVADTQYF. CDR3 DNA sequence: TGTGCCAGCAGCTTAACGGCGGGAGTGGCAGATACGCAGTATTTT.

This clonotype is a singleton in its sample. V is TRBV10-3 and J is TRBJ2-7, with D tentatively TRBD1 (5 bases). This CDR3 has 14 amino acids. The germline V and J ends were trimmed by 6 bases and 6 bases, with 18 bases remaining between them. Germline CDR1 is ENHRY and CDR2 is SYGVKD. CDR3 coding DNA: TGTGCCATCAGGGGGCCTCGTGTAGGGCCCGAGCAGTACTTC. Translating it yields CAIRGPRVGPEQYF.

The CDR3 coding sequence is TGTGCCAGCAGCTTAGCCCTGCCCCAGTTGGAACTGTTTTTT. Protein: CASSLALPQLELFF. The chain joins TRBV7-8 to TRBJ1-4; no clear D gene. V gave up 0 bases and J gave up 12 bases, with 14 bases separating them. The CDR3 is 14 residues long. CDR1 and CDR2 from the germline V gene are SGHVS and FQNEAQ.

The rearrangement uses TRBV3-1 and TRBJ2-5; 9 positions match TRBD2. CDR3 length: 15 amino acids. V dropped 8 bases and J dropped 6; count of bases not matched to a gene: 13. From germline, CDR1 is LGHDT and CDR2 YNNKEL (reference sequence). The chain's CDR3 is CASEFGTSLYKTQYF. The CDR3 nucleotides read TGTGCCAGCGAGTTCGGGACTAGCCTTTACAAGACCCAGTACTTC.

In this sample, this clonotype turned up a few times. The rearrangement uses TRBV6-6 and TRBJ2-5, with no clear D. There are 15 residues in the CDR3. Trimming took off 3 bases at V and 5 bases at J, with 16 bases between the two ends. Looked up from germline, CDR1 is MNHNY and CDR2 is SVGAGI (reference sequence). The CDR3 sequence is CASSYYGNGRETQYF. DNA for the CDR3: TGTGCCAGCAGTTATTACGGTAACGGTAGGGAGACCCAGTACTTC.

The gene calls are TRBV28 and TRBJ1-2, with D possibly matching TRBD1 (5 bases). V lost 6 bases, J lost 6 bases, and 17 bases lay in between. There are 14 residues in the CDR3. Looked up from germline, CDR1 is MDHEN and CDR2 is SYDVKM. Here the CDR3 DNA reads TGTGCCAGCAGCGGGCAGGGCTTCCGACATGGCTACACCTTC. Its translation is CASSGQGFRHGYTF.